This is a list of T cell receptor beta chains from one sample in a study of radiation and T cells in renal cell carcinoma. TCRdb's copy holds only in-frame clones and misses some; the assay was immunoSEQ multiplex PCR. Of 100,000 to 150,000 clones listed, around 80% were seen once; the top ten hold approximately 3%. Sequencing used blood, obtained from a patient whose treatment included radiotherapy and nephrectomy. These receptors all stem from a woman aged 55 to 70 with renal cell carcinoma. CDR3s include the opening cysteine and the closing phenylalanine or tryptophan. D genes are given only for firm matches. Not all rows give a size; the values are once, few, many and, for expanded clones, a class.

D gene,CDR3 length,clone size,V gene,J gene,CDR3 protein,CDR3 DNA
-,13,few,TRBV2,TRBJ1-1,CASSVQYDTEAFF,TGTGCCAGCAGTGTCCAGTACGACACTGAAGCTTTCTTT
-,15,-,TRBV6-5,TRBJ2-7,CASSRPGPNAYEQYF,TGTGCCAGCAGCAGACCGGGCCCCAACGCCTACGAGCAGTACTTC
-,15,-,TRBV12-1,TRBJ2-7,CASSSEGLAAYEQYF,TGTGCCAGCAGCTCCGAAGGACTAGCGGCCTACGAGCAGTACTTC
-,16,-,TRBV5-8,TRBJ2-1,CASRFGGYSSYNEQFF,TGTGCCAGCAGATTCGGCGGCTATAGCTCCTACAATGAGCAGTTCTTC
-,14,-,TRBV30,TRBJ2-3,CAWSVGGGTDTQYF,TGTGCCTGGAGTGTTGGGGGAGGCACAGATACGCAGTATTTT
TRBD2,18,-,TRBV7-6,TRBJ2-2,CASSLGLAGGRLTGELFF,TGTGCCAGCAGCTTGGGACTAGCGGGAGGGCGGCTCACCGGGGAGCTGTTTTTT
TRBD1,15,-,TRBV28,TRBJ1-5,CASLSLTGSNQPQHF,TGTGCCAGCCTTTCCCTGACAGGGTCCAATCAGCCCCAGCATTTT
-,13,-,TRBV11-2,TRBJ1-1,CASSWVRGTEAFF,TGTGCCAGCAGCTGGGTTAGGGGGACTGAAGCTTTCTTT
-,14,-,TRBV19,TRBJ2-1,CASSLGGGWDEQFF,TGTGCCAGTAGTCTCGGGGGAGGTTGGGATGAGCAGTTCTTC
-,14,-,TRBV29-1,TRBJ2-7,CSVEGSKSSYEQYF,TGCAGCGTTGAAGGCAGCAAGTCTTCCTACGAGCAGTACTTC
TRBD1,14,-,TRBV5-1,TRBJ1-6,CASRPGQTDSPLHF,TGCGCCAGCAGGCCGGGACAGACCGATTCACCCCTCCACTTT
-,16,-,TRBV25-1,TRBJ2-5,CASSDKGRYFGETQYF,TGTGCCAGCAGTGATAAGGGTCGCTACTTCGGAGAGACCCAGTACTTC
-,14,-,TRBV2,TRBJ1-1,CASRDGRQNTEAFF,TGTGCCAGCAGGGACGGGCGCCAGAACACTGAAGCTTTCTTT
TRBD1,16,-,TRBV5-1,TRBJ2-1,CASSTTYLTGDNEQFF,TGCGCCAGCAGCACAACTTACTTGACAGGGGACAATGAGCAGTTCTTC
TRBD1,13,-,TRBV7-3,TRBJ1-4,CASSAGGNEKLFF,TGTGCCAGCAGCGCAGGGGGGAATGAAAAACTGTTTTTT
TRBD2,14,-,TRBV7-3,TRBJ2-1,CASSPGGGYNEQFF,TGTGCCAGCAGCCCCGGGGGGGGATACAATGAGCAGTTCTTC
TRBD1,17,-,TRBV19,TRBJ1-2,CASSAPVRRTGTNGYTF,TGTGCCAGTAGTGCCCCCGTTCGCCGGACAGGGACCAATGGCTACACCTTC
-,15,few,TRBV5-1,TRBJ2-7,CASSLEAGFSYEQYF,TGCGCCAGCAGCTTGGAGGCAGGCTTTTCCTACGAGCAGTACTTC
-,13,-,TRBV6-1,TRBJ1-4,CASREGSYEKLFF,TGTGCCAGCAGGGAGGGTTCGTATGAAAAACTGTTTTTT
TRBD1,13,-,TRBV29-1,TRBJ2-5,CSAGQGGQETQYF,TGCAGCGCTGGACAGGGGGGGCAAGAGACCCAGTACTTC
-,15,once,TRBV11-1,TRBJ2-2,CASSGVATNTGELFF,TGTGCCAGCAGCGGAGTGGCAACGAACACCGGGGAGCTGTTTTTT
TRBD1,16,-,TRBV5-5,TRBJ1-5,CASSIRDRWTQGPQHF,TGTGCCAGCAGCATCCGGGACAGATGGACTCAGGGGCCCCAGCATTTT
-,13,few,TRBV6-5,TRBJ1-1,CASSRDQVSEAFF,TGTGCCAGCAGCCGGGACCAAGTGTCTGAAGCTTTCTTT
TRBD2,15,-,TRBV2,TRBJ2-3,CATSWTSGAQDTQYF,TGTGCCACGTCTTGGACTAGCGGAGCCCAAGATACGCAGTATTTT
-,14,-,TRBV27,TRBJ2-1,CASRSGGKGNEQFF,TGTGCCAGCAGGTCCGGGGGTAAGGGCAATGAGCAGTTCTTC
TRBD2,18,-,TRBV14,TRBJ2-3,CASSLLAGGVRSTDTQYF,TGTGCCAGCAGCCTACTAGCGGGAGGTGTGCGTAGCACAGATACGCAGTATTTT
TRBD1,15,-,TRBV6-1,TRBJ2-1,CASSNRQGPYNEQFF,TGTGCCAGCAGTAACCGACAGGGGCCCTACAATGAGCAGTTCTTC
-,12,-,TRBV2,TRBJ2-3,CASSRPTDTQYF,TGTGCCAGCAGTCGTCCCACAGATACGCAGTATTTT
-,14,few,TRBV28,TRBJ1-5,CASRAQGADQPQHF,TGTGCCAGCAGGGCACAAGGAGCAGATCAGCCCCAGCATTTT
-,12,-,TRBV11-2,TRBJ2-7,CASSHSGYEQYF,TGTGCCAGCAGCCACAGTGGATACGAGCAGTACTTC
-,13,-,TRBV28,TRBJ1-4,CASSFVGEEKLFF,TGTGCCAGCAGTTTTGTTGGGGAAGAAAAACTGTTTTTT
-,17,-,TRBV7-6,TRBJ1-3,CASSSTTGTSRLNTIYF,TGTGCCAGCAGCTCAACGACCGGGACTTCCCGTTTAAACACCATATATTTT
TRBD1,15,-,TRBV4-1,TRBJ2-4,CASSQDRGRENIQYF,TGCGCCAGCAGCCAAGACAGGGGGCGAGAAAACATTCAGTACTTC
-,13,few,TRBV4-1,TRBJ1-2,CASSQQGNYGYTF,TGCGCCAGCAGCCAACAGGGTAACTATGGCTACACCTTC
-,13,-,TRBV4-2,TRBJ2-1,CASSQGPGTEQFF,TGTGCCAGCAGCCAAGGTCCGGGAACCGAGCAGTTCTTC
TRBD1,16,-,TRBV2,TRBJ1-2,CASSGRQGDGFYGYTF,TGTGCCAGCAGTGGCCGACAGGGGGACGGTTTTTATGGCTACACCTTC
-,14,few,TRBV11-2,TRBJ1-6,CASSGNWGNSPLHF,TGTGCCAGCAGCGGAAATTGGGGGAATTCACCCCTCCACTTT
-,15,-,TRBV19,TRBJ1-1,CASSIEQGPATEAFF,TGTGCCAGTAGTATAGAACAGGGTCCTGCCACTGAAGCTTTCTTT
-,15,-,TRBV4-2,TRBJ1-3,CASSQEAAGGDTIYF,TGTGCCAGCAGCCAAGAAGCAGCGGGGGGAGACACCATATATTTT
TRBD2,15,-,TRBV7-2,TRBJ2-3,CASSAGLAGSDTQYF,TGTGCCAGCAGCGCCGGACTAGCGGGATCAGATACGCAGTATTTT
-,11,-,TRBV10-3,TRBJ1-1,CAIGGGTEAFF,TGTGCCATCGGGGGGGGCACTGAAGCTTTCTTT
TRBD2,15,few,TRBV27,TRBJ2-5,CASSSPGLAWETQYF,TGTGCCAGCAGTTCTCCGGGACTAGCCTGGGAGACCCAGTACTTC
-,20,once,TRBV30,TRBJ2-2,CAWSLAVTPYLVANTGELFF,TGTGCCTGGAGTCTGGCCGTTACCCCTTATCTTGTGGCGAACACCGGGGAGCTGTTTTTT
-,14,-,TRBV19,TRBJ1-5,CASSIRRGNQPQHF,TGTGCCAGTAGTATAAGGAGGGGCAATCAGCCCCAGCATTTT
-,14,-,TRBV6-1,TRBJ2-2,CASSENSHTGELFF,TGTGCCAGCAGTGAAAACAGTCACACCGGGGAGCTGTTTTTT
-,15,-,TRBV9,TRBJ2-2,CASSAGLKNTGELFF,TGTGCCAGCAGCGCGGGACTCAAGAACACCGGGGAGCTGTTTTTT
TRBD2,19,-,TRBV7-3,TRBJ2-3,CASSSDLLAGGTSTDTQYF,TGTGCCAGCAGCTCAGACTTACTAGCGGGGGGGACCAGTACAGATACGCAGTATTTT
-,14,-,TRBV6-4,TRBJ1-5,CASRLGGSNQPQHF,TGTGCCAGCAGATTAGGGGGAAGCAATCAGCCCCAGCATTTT
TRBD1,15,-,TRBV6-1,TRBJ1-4,CASSDTTGGWEKLFF,TGTGCCAGCAGTGACACGACAGGGGGCTGGGAAAAACTGTTTTTT
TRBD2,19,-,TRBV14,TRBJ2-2,CASSQDLVASGVNTGELFF,TGTGCCAGCAGCCAAGATTTGGTGGCTAGCGGGGTGAACACCGGGGAGCTGTTTTTT
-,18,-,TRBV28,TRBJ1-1,CASSLGGGYSSLNTEAFF,TGTGCCAGCAGTTTGGGGGGCGGTTATTCGAGTTTGAACACTGAAGCTTTCTTT
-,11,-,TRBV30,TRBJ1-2,CACPGPNGYTF,TGTGCCTGCCCGGGTCCCAATGGCTACACCTTC
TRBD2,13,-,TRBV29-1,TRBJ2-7,CSVPGLARHEQYF,TGCAGCGTCCCGGGACTAGCACGCCACGAGCAGTACTTC